The next 32 T cell receptor beta chains were all read from a single sample in a study of OX40 agonist ivuxolimab in advanced cancers. The method was immunoSEQ multiplex PCR; TCRdb's version includes in-frame clones alone and lacks a portion of them. The top ten clones hold approximately 2.6% of a sample with 65,000 to 70,000 clones, roughly 90% of them seen once. The material sequenced was CD4+ or CD8+ T cells sorted from blood, taken in a trial of the OX40 agonist ivuxolimab. The receptors here all came from an adult with an advanced solid tumor such as melanoma, head and neck, liver or kidney cancer.

The chain uses TRBV7-6 and TRBJ2-5; D uncertain. Deletions cut 5 bases from V and 4 bases from J, with 11 bases between. Germline loops: CDR1 SGHVS, CDR2 FNYEAQ. This CDR3 contains 13 residues. The CDR3, as DNA: TGTGCCAGCAGCGGAGTGGGGATAGAGACCCAGTACTTC. It encodes CASSGVGIETQYF.

The V call is TRBV2, the J call TRBJ1-2; TRBD1 might be the D (5 bases). The CDR3 sequence is 14 residues long. Germline V gene data show CDR1 as SNHLY and CDR2 as FYNNEI. The V end was cut by 6 bases, the J end by 2 bases, with 13 bases between. The DNA for the CDR3 is TGTGCCAGCAGGCCTGGGGGGGGAAACTATGGCTACACCTTC. It yields the protein CASRPGGGNYGYTF.

The chain carries TRBV19 and TRBJ2-5; 9 nucleotides agree with TRBD2. CDR1 is LNHDA, CDR2 SQIVND, per germline (reference sequence). The CDR3 is 17 residues long. The V gene end was trimmed by 5 bases and the J gene end by 1 base; junction bases not matched to a gene: 11. The DNA of the CDR3 is TGTGCCAGTAGTGATACGCGACTAGCGGCTCTCCAAGAGACCCAGTACTTC. As protein: CASSDTRLAALQETQYF.

In regard to this clone: In the same sample, other DNA sequences code for this CDR3. The chain links TRBV7-9 to TRBJ2-7; 7 bases fit TRBD1. With 1 base clipped from V and 8 bases from J, the junction kept 8 bases outside the gene matches. Germline V gives CDR1 SEHNR, CDR2 FQNEAQ (reference sequence). There are 14 residues in the CDR3. CDR3 nucleotide sequence: TGTGCCAGCAGCTTAGAAAGGGACAGACTAAAGCAGTACTTC. It encodes CASSLERDRLKQYF.

Of note for this clone: The sample has other DNA sequences that encode this CDR3 too. CDR3 in amino acids: CASSLAGQSYNEQFF. In nucleotides, the CDR3 is TGTGCCAGCAGTTTAGCGGGACAGTCCTACAATGAGCAGTTCTTC. The chain joins TRBV27 to TRBJ2-1, with a tentative D call TRBD1 (7 bases). The CDR3 totals 15 residues. The V gene lost 2 bases and the J gene lost 1 base, with 9 bases spanning the gap. Germline values: CDR1 MNHEY, CDR2 SMNVEV (reference sequence).

The chain links TRBV29-1 to TRBJ1-1; 7 bases agree with TRBD1. The ends lost 0 bases at V and 8 bases at J; junction bases unmatched: 6. CDR3 length equals 13 residues. CDR1 SQVTM and CDR2 ANQGSEA come from the germline V gene. The DNA for the CDR3 is TGCAGCGTTGAAGACCGGTCAGGGGGGGAAGCTTTCTTT. It yields the protein CSVEDRSGGEAFF.

The chain joins TRBV28 to TRBJ2-7; D is perhaps TRBD2 (6 bases). The CDR3 runs to 13 residues. Trimming cost V 7 bases and J 12 bases, with 22 bases left between them. Germline V gives CDR1 MDHEN, CDR2 SYDVKM. CDR3 sequence reads: CASKVGGATTWYF. Written as DNA, the CDR3 is TGTGCCAGCAAGGTCGGGGGAGCCACTACGTGGTACTTC. Combining the CDR3 with reference TRBV28 and TRBJ2-7 gives the whole variable domain DVKVTQSSRYLVKRTGEKVFLECVQDMDHENMFWYRQDPGLGLRLIYFSYDVKMKEKGDIPEGYSVSREKKERFSLILESASTNQTSMYLCASKVGGATTWYFGPGTRLTVT.

A remark on this clone: An end of the junction does not agree with germline; a read error may underlie this. V gene TRBV6-1 combines with J gene TRBJ2-7, with D maybe TRBD1 (5 bases). This CDR3 is 17 amino acids long. Looked up from germline, CDR1 is MNHNS and CDR2 is SASEGT. The CDR3 sequence is CAISESAGRASSYEQYF. For the CDR3, the DNA is TGTGCCATCAGTGAGTCGGCCGGCAGGGCGAGCTCCTACGAGCAGTACTTC.

This clone was recorded a few times. The J gene is TRBJ1-6, the V gene TRBV30; maybe TRBD1 (5 bases). Trimming cost V 4 bases and J 16 bases, with 14 bases left between them. The CDR3 loop spans 11 amino acids. The V gene's germline CDR1 is GTSNPN and CDR2 SVGIG (reference sequence). The CDR3 DNA is TGTGCCTGGAACCGCGACAGTCATCTCCACTTT. Protein product: CAWNRDSHLHF.

This chain links TRBV19 with TRBJ1-1; 8 bases agree with TRBD1. The CDR3 consists of 16 residues. The germline V gene encodes CDR1 LNHDA and CDR2 SQIVND (reference sequence). J lost 2 bases, V lost 1 base, and 6 bases had no gene match. CDR3 sequence reads: CASSIVTGAVNTEAFF. CDR3 DNA: TGTGCCAGTAGTATAGTGACAGGGGCCGTAAACACTGAAGCTTTCTTT. Together with reference TRBV19 and TRBJ1-1, the CDR3 gives the full variable domain: DGGITQSPKYLFRKEGQNVTLSCEQNLNHDAMYWYRQDPGQGLRLIYYSQIVNDFQKGDIAEGYSVSREKKESFPLTVTSAQKNPTAFYLCASSIVTGAVNTEAFFGQGTRLTVV.

The V gene is TRBV2, the J gene TRBJ1-5; D ambiguous. Trimming took 2 bases from V and 4 from J, leaving 12 bases between them. This CDR3 contains 15 residues. The germline V gene encodes CDR1 SNHLY and CDR2 FYNNEI. The CDR3, as DNA: TGTGCCAGCAGTGAACGACACCTTGCAAATCAGCCCCAGCATTTT. Its protein is CASSERHLANQPQHF.

This clone was recorded only once. The genes are TRBV28 and TRBJ1-3, with 7 bases matching TRBD1. The germline CDR1 and CDR2 sequences are MDHEN and SYDVKM. This CDR3 is built from 16 residues. The junction had 8 bases not matched to a gene; V was cut back by 3 bases and J by 3 bases. CDR3 sequence reads: CASSLASGGIGNTIYF. CDR3 coding DNA: TGTGCCAGCAGTTTGGCATCAGGGGGAATTGGAAACACCATATATTTT.

The V call is TRBV28, the J call TRBJ1-2; 7 nucleotides align to TRBD1. CDR1 is MDHEN, CDR2 SYDVKM, per germline. The CDR3 has 15 amino acids. V shed 4 bases, J shed 4 bases, and the junction held 9 bases outside the gene matches. The CDR3 loop is CASSSYPGTVYGYTF. Here the CDR3 DNA reads TGTGCCAGCAGTTCCTATCCCGGGACAGTCTATGGCTACACCTTC.

This chain joins TRBV2 and TRBJ2-7; perhaps TRBD2 as D (5 bases). This CDR3 has 11 amino acids. Trimming removed 5 bases from V and 4 bases from J, with 6 bases in between. In germline, CDR1 is SNHLY, CDR2 FYNNEI. CDR3 protein: CASSSGYEQYF. For the CDR3, the DNA is TGTGCCAGCAGTTCGGGATACGAGCAGTACTTC.

This chain uses TRBV5-6 with TRBJ2-1; no firm D call. Germline assignment: CDR1 SGHDT and CDR2 YYEEEE. V lost 4 bases, J lost 10 bases, and 9 bases lay in between. This CDR3 has 11 amino acids. CDR3 sequence: CASSHDTEQFF. The CDR3 nucleotides are TGTGCCAGCAGCCACGACACGGAGCAGTTCTTC. Full variable domain (missing parts from reference TRBV5-6 and TRBJ2-1): DAGVTQSPTHLIKTRGQQVTLRCSPKSGHDTVSWYQQALGQGPQFIFQYYEEEERQRGNFPDRFSGHQFPNYSSELNVNALLLGDSALYLCASSHDTEQFFGPGTRLTVL.

The chain employs TRBV5-1 and TRBJ1-2; 9 positions match TRBD1. In germline, CDR1 is SGHRS, CDR2 YFSETQ. The CDR3 extends over 14 amino acids. Trimming cost V 0 bases and J 5 bases; bases outside gene matches: 2. CDR3 loop: CASSLEGQGYGYTF. The CDR3, as DNA: TGCGCCAGCAGCTTGGAGGGACAGGGATATGGCTACACCTTC. Filled out from reference TRBV5-1 and TRBJ1-2, the complete variable domain reads KAGVTQTPRYLIKTRGQQVTLSCSPISGHRSVSWYQQTPGQGLQFLFEYFSETQRNKGNFPGRFSGRQFSNSRSEMNVSTLELGDSALYLCASSLEGQGYGYTFGSGTRLTVV.

This clone was observed a handful of times. The CDR3 DNA sequence: TGTGCCAGCAGTGGGGGGGGAGCTGGGAACGAGCAGTACTTC. It translates to CASSGGGAGNEQYF. The chain joins TRBV6-1 to TRBJ2-7; 7 nucleotides align to TRBD2. V shed 4 bases, J shed 5 bases, and the junction held 8 bases outside the gene matches. In germline, CDR1 is MNHNS, CDR2 SASEGT. The CDR3 length is 14 residues.

This chain connects TRBV5-8 to TRBJ2-7; D gene unclear. The germline V gene has CDR1 SGHTS and CDR2 YDEGEE. This CDR3 has 15 amino acids. V lost 0 bases, J lost 2 bases, and 12 bases lay in between. The CDR3 DNA reads TGTGCCAGCAGCTTGGTAGGGATCGATGCCTACGAGCAGTACTTC. This gives the protein CASSLVGIDAYEQYF.

This clone was counted between two and nine times. This chain uses TRBV4-1 with TRBJ2-7; 9 nucleotides align to TRBD1. The CDR3 has 14 amino acids. With 3 bases clipped from V and 5 bases from J, the junction kept 5 bases outside the gene matches. The germline gives CDR1 MGHRA, CDR2 YSYEKL. The CDR3 is CASSHRDRDDEQYF. The CDR3 coding sequence is TGCGCCAGCAGCCATAGGGACAGGGACGACGAGCAGTACTTC.

The chain combines TRBV30 with TRBJ2-5; no definite D call. CDR1 is GTSNPN, CDR2 SVGIG, per germline (reference sequence). CDR3 size: 14 residues. V was clipped by 5 bases and J by 5 bases, with 18 bases between them. The CDR3 loop reads CAWSRATGWETQYF. The CDR3 nucleotides are TGTGCCTGGTCCCGTGCCACCGGGTGGGAGACCCAGTACTTC.

The chain combines TRBV21-1 with TRBJ1-2; TRBD1 is the table's D call and was not checked against the DNA. TRBV21-1 represents a pseudogene. The CDR3 length is 16 residues. The CDR3, as DNA: TGTGCCAGCAGCTTGGACCCGGGACAGATGAACTATGGCTACACCTTC. This translates into CASSLDPGQMNYGYTF.

The rearrangement uses TRBV4-2 and TRBJ2-7; 8 nucleotides line up with TRBD1. Germline-derived CDR1 and CDR2 are LGHNA and YNFKEQ. This CDR3 has 18 residues. With 1 base clipped from V and 0 bases from J, the junction kept 11 bases outside the gene matches. CDR3 nucleotide sequence: TGTGCCAGCAGCCAAGTGTATCTCCTGGGACAGGCCTCCTACGAGCAGTACTTC. Translated: CASSQVYLLGQASYEQYF.

This clone was seen a single time. The gene calls are TRBV27 and TRBJ1-5; D is unresolved. This CDR3 has 16 residues. Germline assignment: CDR1 MNHEY and CDR2 SMNVEV (reference sequence). Trimming shortened V by 0 bases and J by 3 bases, and 12 bases separated the two germline ends. The CDR3 loop reads CASSLSPWVNNQPQHF. The CDR3 DNA reads as TGTGCCAGCAGTTTATCCCCTTGGGTCAACAATCAGCCCCAGCATTTT.

The V gene is TRBV7-2, the J gene TRBJ1-1, with D hard to call. Germline V gives CDR1 SGHTA, CDR2 FQGNSA. The CDR3 runs to 15 residues. V lost 4 bases and J 4 bases, leaving 16 bases between the germline ends. For the CDR3, the DNA is TGTGCCAGCAGCTCCTGGGCCCCTGGGAGCACTGAAGCTTTCTTT. The encoded protein is CASSSWAPGSTEAFF.

The chain has TRBV28 and TRBJ1-5; TRBD1 matches at 7 bases. Losses at the gene ends were 3 bases for V and 2 bases for J; bases not matched to a gene: 7. The CDR3 extends over 16 amino acids. The germline V gene has CDR1 MDHEN and CDR2 SYDVKM. CDR3 sequence reads: CASSLGWTGGNQPQHF. The CDR3 DNA follows: TGTGCCAGCAGTTTGGGATGGACAGGTGGCAATCAGCCCCAGCATTTT.

The chain employs TRBV6-6 and TRBJ2-3, with no clear D. The germline V and J ends were trimmed by 2 bases and 0 bases, with 9 bases remaining between them. This CDR3 region has 15 residues. Germline V CDR1 and CDR2: MNHNY, SVGAGI (reference sequence). DNA of the CDR3: TGTGCCAGCAGTTACCAAGCACCTAGCACAGATACGCAGTATTTT. Its translation is CASSYQAPSTDTQYF.

The chain links TRBV4-2 to TRBJ1-1; no reliable D call. V shed 1 base and J shed 2 bases, with 2 bases lying between them. Looked up from germline, CDR1 is LGHNA and CDR2 is YNFKEQ. CDR3 length: 12 residues. The CDR3 reads CASSQGNTEAFF. In nucleotides, the CDR3 is TGTGCCAGCAGCCAAGGCAACACTGAAGCTTTCTTT.

The chain uses TRBV7-8 and TRBJ2-7; TRBD2 aligns across 12 bases. Germline V gives CDR1 SGHVS, CDR2 FQNEAQ. The V segment lost 1 base and the J segment 13 bases; nucleotides outside the gene matches: 8. This CDR3 is built from 14 residues. For the CDR3, the DNA is TGTGCCAGCAGCTTAGGAACTAGCGGGAGGCTCAACTACTTC. It encodes CASSLGTSGRLNYF. Full variable domain (remainder filled in from reference TRBV7-8 and TRBJ2-7): GAGVSQSPRYKVAKRGQDVALRCDPISGHVSLFWYQQALGQGPEFLTYFQNEAQLDKSGLPSDRFFAERPEGSVSTLKIQRTQQEDSAVYLCASSLGTSGRLNYFGPGTRLTVT.

The rearrangement uses TRBV6-1 and TRBJ1-6, with 7 positions matching TRBD1. V shed 2 bases, J shed 10 bases, and the junction held 8 bases outside the gene matches. The CDR3 extends over 15 amino acids. Germline V lookup: CDR1 MNHNS, CDR2 SASEGT. The CDR3 protein is CASSELAGGNSPLHF. The CDR3 DNA reads as TGTGCCAGCAGTGAACTGGCAGGGGGTAACTCACCCCTCCACTTT.

CDR3 bases: TGTGCCAGCCTTAGGACTAGCGGTATTGAGCAGTACTTC. Its translation: CASLRTSGIEQYF. The chain recombines TRBV2 with TRBJ2-7, with 10 bases identical to TRBD2. CDR1 is SNHLY, CDR2 FYNNEI, per germline. There are 13 residues in the CDR3. The V gene end was trimmed by 8 bases and the J gene end by 7 bases; junction bases not matched to a gene: 8.

The CDR3 nucleotides are TGTGCCAGCAGTTTAAATCGGGACAAGGTTTATTCACCCCTCCACTTT. As protein: CASSLNRDKVYSPLHF. This chain uses TRBV27 with TRBJ1-6; D may be TRBD1 (6 bases). This CDR3 contains 16 residues. V lost 2 bases and J 8 bases, leaving 16 bases between the germline ends. Germline-derived CDR1 and CDR2 are MNHEY and SMNVEV (reference sequence).

The chain recombines TRBV5-4 with TRBJ1-3, with D possibly matching TRBD1 (6 bases). CDR1 is SGHNT and CDR2 is YYREEE in the germline V gene (reference sequence). V lost 1 base to trimming and J lost 2 bases, with 13 bases between them. The CDR3 has 16 residues. CDR3 DNA: TGTGCCAGCAGCTTGTCGGGACAAATGCCTGGAAACACCATATATTTT. This sequence encodes CASSLSGQMPGNTIYF. Filled out from reference TRBV5-4 and TRBJ1-3, the complete variable domain reads ETGVTQSPTHLIKTRGQQVTLRCSSQSGHNTVSWYQQALGQGPQFIFQYYREEENGRGNFPPRFSGLQFPNYSSELNVNALELDDSALYLCASSLSGQMPGNTIYFGEGSWLTVV.